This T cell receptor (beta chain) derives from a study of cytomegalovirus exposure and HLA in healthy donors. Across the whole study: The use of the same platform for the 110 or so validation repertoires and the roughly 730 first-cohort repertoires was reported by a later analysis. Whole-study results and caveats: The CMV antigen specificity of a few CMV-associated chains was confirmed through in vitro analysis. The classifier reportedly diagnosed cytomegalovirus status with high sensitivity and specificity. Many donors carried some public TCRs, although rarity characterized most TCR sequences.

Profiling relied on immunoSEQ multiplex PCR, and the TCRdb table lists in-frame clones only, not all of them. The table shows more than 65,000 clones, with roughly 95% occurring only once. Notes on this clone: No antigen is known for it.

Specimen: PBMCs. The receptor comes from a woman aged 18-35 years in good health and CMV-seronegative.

The CDR3 sequence is CASSFLGQAYEQYF. The CDR3 nucleotides read TGTGCCAGCAGTTTCCTAGGACAGGCCTACGAGCAGTACTTC. This sequence joins TRBV27 and TRBJ2-7; 7 bases align to TRBD1. Germline assignment: CDR1 MNHEY and CDR2 SMNVEV (reference sequence). This CDR3 has 14 amino acids. J was trimmed by 2 bases and V by 3 bases; bases with no gene match: 4.